The present entry profiles one T cell receptor (beta chain) with its context. Random hexamers were used to reverse transcribe the RNA input (0.5 to 1 ug). One entry per CDR3 protein results from TCRdb running MiXCR on the immunoSEQ multiplex PCR reads. The data contain over 130,000 distinct CDR3 sequences, just under 95% of them singletons. The data were taken from a study of CD8 T cells in Susac syndrome. Germline CDR1 is GTSNPN and CDR2 is SVGIG (reference sequence). V lost 2 bases and J 6 bases, leaving 14 bases between the germline ends. The length of the CDR3 is 13 residues. The V and J genes are TRBV30 and TRBJ2-7; D might be TRBD2 (6 bases). The receptor comes from a human donor with Susac syndrome. The material sequenced was CD4+ T cells from PBMCs. CDR3 protein: CAWSRAGSREQYF. The CDR3, as DNA: TGTGCCTGGAGTAGGGCGGGATCACGCGAGCAGTACTTC.